This T cell receptor (beta chain) was retrieved from a study of blood T cell repertoires in COVID-19. Study as a whole: PBMCs, B-cell-depleted T cells, or T cells were the source of the cDNA or gDNA that made up the material.

CDR3 size: 13 residues. The J segment lost 5 bases and the V segment lost 4 bases, leaving 4 bases of the junction unmatched. Germline lookup yields CDR1 SGHRS and CDR2 YFSETQ. Source study methods: Researchers report that nucleated cell counts were estimated from reference gene primer amplification. Sequenced by immunoSEQ multiplex PCR; TCRdb stores in-frame clones only, minus some. V, J and clone size are taken as reported in that table, and D and trimming were inferred from the DNA itself. The table shows about 120,000 clones, with around 90% occurring only once. Sequencing input: peripheral blood. This chain uses TRBV5-1 with TRBJ1-1; TRBD1 agrees at 8 bases. This clonotype originated in a woman between 55 and 75 years old with COVID-19, enrolled during active disease. The CDR3 region is CASSGGQVTEAFF. In DNA form, the CDR3 reads TGCGCCAGCAGCGGGGGACAGGTGACTGAAGCTTTCTTT.